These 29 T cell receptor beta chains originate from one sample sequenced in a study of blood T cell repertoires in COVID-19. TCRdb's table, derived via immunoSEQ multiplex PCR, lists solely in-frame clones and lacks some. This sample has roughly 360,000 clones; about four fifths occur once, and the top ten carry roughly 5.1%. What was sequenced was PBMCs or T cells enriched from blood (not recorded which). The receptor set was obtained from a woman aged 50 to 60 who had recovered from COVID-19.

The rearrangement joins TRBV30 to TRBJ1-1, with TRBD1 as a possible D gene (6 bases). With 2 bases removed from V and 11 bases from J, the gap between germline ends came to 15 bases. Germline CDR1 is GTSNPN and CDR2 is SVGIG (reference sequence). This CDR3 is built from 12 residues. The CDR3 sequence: CAWSYGTLGAFF. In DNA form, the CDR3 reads TGTGCCTGGAGTTACGGGACACTTGGGGCTTTCTTT.

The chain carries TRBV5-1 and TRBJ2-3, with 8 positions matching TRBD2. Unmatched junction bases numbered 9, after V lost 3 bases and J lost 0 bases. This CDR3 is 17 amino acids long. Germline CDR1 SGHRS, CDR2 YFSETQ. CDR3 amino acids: CASSSGGGTLSTDTQYF. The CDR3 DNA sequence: TGCGCCAGCAGCTCCGGGGGGGGCACTCTGAGCACAGATACGCAGTATTTT.

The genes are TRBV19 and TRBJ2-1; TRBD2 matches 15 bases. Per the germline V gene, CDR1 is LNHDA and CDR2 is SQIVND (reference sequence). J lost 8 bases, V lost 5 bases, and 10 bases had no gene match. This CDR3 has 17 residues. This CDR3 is CASSVPAGTSGRHEQFF. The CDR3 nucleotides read TGTGCCAGTAGTGTCCCGGCGGGGACTAGCGGGAGGCATGAGCAGTTCTTC.

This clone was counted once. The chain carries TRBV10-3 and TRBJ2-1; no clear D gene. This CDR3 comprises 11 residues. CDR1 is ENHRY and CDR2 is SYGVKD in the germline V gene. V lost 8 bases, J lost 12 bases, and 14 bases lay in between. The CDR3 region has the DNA TGTGCCATCTCTACCCGAGAGAGGCAGTTCTTC. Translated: CAISTRERQFF.

In nucleotides, the CDR3 is TGTGCCAGCAGTTTTTCAGGGGTAACTGAAGCTTTCTTT. Residues: CASSFSGVTEAFF. V is TRBV12-3 or TRBV12-4 and J is TRBJ1-1; D is possibly TRBD1 (6 bases). The V end was cut by 3 bases, the J end by 5 bases, with 10 bases between. The CDR3 has 13 residues.

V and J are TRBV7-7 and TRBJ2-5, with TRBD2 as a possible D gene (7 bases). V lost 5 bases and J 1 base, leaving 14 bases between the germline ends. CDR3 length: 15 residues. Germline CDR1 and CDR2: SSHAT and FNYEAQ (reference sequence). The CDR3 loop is CASSRTAGSQETQYF. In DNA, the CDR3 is TGTGCCAGCAGCAGGACAGCGGGGTCCCAAGAGACCCAGTACTTC. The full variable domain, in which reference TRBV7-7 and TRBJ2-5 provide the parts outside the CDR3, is GAGVSQSPRYKVTKRGQDVTLRCDPISSHATLYWYQQALGQGPEFLTYFNYEAQPDKSGLPSDRFSAERPEGSISTLTIQRTEQRDSAMYRCASSRTAGSQETQYFGPGTRLLVL.

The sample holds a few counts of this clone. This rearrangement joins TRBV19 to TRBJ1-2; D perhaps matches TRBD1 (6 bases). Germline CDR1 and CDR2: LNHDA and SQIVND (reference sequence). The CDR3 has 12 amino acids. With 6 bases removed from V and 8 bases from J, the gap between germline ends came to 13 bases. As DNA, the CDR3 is TGTGCCAGTAGCACCAACAGGGAAGGCTACACCTTC. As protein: CASSTNREGYTF.

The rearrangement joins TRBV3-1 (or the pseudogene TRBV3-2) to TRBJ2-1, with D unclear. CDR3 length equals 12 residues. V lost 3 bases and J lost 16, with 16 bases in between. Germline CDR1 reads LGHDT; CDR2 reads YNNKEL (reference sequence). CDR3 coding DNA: TGTGCCAGCAGCCAGTCCTGGTCGAACTTCTTCTTC. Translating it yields CASSQSWSNFFF.

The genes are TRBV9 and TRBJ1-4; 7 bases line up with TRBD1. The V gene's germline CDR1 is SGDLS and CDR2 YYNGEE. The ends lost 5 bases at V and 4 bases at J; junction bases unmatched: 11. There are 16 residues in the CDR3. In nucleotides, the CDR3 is TGTGCCAGCAGTCTCCCCCCGGGACAGATTAATGAAAAACTGTTTTTT. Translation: CASSLPPGQINEKLFF.

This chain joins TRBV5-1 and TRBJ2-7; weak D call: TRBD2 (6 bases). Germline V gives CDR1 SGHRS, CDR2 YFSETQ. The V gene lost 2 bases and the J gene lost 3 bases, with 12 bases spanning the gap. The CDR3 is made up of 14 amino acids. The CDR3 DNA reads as TGCGCCAGCAGCTTCGACAGCGGGTACTACGAGCAGTACTTC. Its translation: CASSFDSGYYEQYF.

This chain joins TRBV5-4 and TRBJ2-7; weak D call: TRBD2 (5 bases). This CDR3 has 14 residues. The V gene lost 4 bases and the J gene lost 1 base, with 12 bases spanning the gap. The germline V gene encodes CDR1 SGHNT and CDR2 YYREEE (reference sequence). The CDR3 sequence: CASSLQDFSYEQYF. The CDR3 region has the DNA TGTGCCAGCAGCCTCCAGGACTTTTCCTACGAGCAGTACTTC.

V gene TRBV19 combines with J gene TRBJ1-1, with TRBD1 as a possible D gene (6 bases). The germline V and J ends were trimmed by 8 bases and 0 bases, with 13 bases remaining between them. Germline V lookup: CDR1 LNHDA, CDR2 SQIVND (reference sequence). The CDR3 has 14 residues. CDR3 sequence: CASVGGVMNTEAFF. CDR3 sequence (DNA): TGTGCCAGTGTAGGGGGGGTAATGAACACTGAAGCTTTCTTT.

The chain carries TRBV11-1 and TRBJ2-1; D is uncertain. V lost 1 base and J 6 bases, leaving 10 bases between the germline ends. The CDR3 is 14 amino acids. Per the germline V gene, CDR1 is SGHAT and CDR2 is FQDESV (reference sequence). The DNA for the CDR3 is TGTGCCAGCAGCTTAGGACTCAGTTCCAATGAGCAGTTCTTC. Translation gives CASSLGLSSNEQFF.

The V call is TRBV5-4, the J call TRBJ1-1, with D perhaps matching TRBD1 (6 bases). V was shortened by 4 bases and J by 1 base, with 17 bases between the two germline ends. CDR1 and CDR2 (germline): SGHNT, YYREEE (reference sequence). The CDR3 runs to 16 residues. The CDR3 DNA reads TGTGCCAGCAGCATAGAGGCACAGGGTCAGAACACTGAAGCTTTCTTT. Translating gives CASSIEAQGQNTEAFF. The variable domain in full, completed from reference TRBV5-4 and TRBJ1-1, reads ETGVTQSPTHLIKTRGQQVTLRCSSQSGHNTVSWYQQALGQGPQFIFQYYREEENGRGNFPPRFSGLQFPNYSSELNVNALELDDSALYLCASSIEAQGQNTEAFFGQGTRLTVV.

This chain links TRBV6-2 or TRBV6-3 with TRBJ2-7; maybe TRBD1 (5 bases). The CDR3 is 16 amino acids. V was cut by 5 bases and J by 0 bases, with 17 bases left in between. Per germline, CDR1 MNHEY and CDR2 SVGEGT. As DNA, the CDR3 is TGTGCCAGCAGTAACCCCCCGACAGCCAACTCCTACGAGCAGTACTTC. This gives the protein CASSNPPTANSYEQYF.

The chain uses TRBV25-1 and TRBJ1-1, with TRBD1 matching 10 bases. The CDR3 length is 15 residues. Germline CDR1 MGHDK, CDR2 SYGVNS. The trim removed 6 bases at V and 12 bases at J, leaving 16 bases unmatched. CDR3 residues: CASSASVRDRGRTFF. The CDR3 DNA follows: TGTGCCAGCAGCGCATCTGTCCGGGACAGGGGTAGGACTTTCTTT.

This CDR3 reads CASSYGTGYYTEAFF. CDR3 nucleotide sequence: TGTGCCAGCAGTTACGGGACAGGGTATTATACTGAAGCTTTCTTT. J is TRBJ1-1 and V is TRBV6-5; 9 bases agree with TRBD1. There are 15 residues in the CDR3. Germline loops: CDR1 MNHEY, CDR2 SVGAGI. Germline trimming cut 2 bases from V and 5 bases from J; bases unmatched to any gene: 6.

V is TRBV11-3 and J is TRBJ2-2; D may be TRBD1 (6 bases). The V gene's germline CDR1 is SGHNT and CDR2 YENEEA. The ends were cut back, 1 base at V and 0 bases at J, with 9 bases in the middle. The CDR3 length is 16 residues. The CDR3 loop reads CASSLGGPANTGELFF. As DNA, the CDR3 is TGTGCCAGCAGCTTAGGGGGGCCGGCGAACACCGGGGAGCTGTTTTTT.

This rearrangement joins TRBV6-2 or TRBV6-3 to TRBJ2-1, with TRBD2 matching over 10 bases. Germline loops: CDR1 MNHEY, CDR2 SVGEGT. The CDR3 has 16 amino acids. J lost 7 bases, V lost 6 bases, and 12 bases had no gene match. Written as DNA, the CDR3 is TGTGCCAGCAGCCCCGGTTGGCTAGCGGGAGTAAATGAGCAGTTCTTC. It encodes CASSPGWLAGVNEQFF.

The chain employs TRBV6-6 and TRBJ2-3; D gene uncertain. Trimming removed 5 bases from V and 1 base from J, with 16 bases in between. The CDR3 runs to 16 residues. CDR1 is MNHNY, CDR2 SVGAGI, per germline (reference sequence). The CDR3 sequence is CASSPPRHPGTDTQYF. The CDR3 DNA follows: TGTGCCAGCAGTCCGCCCCGACACCCAGGCACAGATACGCAGTATTTT.

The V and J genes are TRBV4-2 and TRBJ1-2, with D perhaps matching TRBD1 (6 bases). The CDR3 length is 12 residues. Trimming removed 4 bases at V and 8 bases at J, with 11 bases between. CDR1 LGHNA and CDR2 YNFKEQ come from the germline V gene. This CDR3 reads CASSLNREGYTF. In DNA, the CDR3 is TGTGCCAGCAGCCTCAACAGGGAAGGCTACACCTTC.

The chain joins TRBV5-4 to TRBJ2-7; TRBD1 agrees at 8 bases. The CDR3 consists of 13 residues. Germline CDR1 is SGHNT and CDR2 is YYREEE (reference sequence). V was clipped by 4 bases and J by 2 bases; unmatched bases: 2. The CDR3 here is CASSQQGAYEQYF. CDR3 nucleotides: TGTGCCAGCAGCCAACAGGGGGCCTACGAGCAGTACTTC.

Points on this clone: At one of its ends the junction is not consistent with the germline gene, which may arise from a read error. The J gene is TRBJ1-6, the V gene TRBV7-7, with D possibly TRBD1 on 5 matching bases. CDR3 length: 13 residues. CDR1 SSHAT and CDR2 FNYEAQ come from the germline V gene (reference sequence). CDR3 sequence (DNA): TGTGCTAGCAGCTTAGACAGTAATTCACCCCTCCACTTT. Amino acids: CASSLDSNSPLHF.

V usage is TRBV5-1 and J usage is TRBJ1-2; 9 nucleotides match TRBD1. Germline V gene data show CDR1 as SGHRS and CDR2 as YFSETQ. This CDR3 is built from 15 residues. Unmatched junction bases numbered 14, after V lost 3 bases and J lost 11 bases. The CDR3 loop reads CASSSTTGTGRGYTF. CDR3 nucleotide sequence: TGCGCCAGCAGCTCGACCACCGGGACAGGGAGAGGGTACACCTTC.

CDR3 DNA: TGTGCCAGCCTGGGGGGGAGTCAGAACAATGAGCAGTTCTTC. It is translated as CASLGGSQNNEQFF. The J gene is TRBJ2-1, the V gene TRBV19, with 7 bases fitting TRBD2. The J segment lost 5 bases and the V segment lost 9 bases, leaving 10 bases of the junction unmatched. This CDR3 region has 14 residues. In germline, CDR1 is LNHDA, CDR2 SQIVND (reference sequence). Full variable domain (missing parts from reference TRBV19 and TRBJ2-1): DGGITQSPKYLFRKEGQNVTLSCEQNLNHDAMYWYRQDPGQGLRLIYYSQIVNDFQKGDIAEGYSVSREKKESFPLTVTSAQKNPTAFYLCASLGGSQNNEQFFGPGTRLTVL.

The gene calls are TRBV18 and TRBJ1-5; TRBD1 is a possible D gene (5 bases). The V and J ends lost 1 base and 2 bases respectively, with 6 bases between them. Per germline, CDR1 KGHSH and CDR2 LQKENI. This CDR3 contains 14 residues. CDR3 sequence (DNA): TGTGCCAGCTCACCACAAGGGGGCAATCAGCCCCAGCATTTT. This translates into CASSPQGGNQPQHF. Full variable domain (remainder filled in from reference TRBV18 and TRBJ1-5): NAGVMQNPRHLVRRRGQEARLRCSPMKGHSHVYWYRQLPEEGLKFMVYLQKENIIDESGMPKERFSAEFPKEGPSILRIQQVVRGDSAAYFCASSPQGGNQPQHFGDGTRLSIL.

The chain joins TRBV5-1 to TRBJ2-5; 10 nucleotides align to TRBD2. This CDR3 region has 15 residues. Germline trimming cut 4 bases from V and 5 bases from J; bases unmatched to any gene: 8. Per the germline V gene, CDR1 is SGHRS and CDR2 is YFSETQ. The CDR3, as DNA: TGCGCCAGCAGCCCGAGCGGGAGGGCCGGGGAGACCCAGTACTTC. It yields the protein CASSPSGRAGETQYF.

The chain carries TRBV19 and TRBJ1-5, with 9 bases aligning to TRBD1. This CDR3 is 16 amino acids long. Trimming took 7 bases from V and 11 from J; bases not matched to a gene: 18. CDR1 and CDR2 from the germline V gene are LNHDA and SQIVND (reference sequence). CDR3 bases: TGTGCCAGTACTGAGGGCGGGACAGGGACCCGGGTGGCCCAGCATTTT. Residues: CASTEGGTGTRVAQHF.

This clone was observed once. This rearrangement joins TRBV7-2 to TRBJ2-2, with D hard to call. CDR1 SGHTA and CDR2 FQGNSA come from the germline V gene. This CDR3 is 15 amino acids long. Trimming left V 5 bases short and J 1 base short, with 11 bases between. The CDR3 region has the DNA TGTGCCAGCAGCCGGCGAACGGGGAACACCGGGGAGCTGTTTTTT. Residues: CASSRRTGNTGELFF.